Listed below are T cell receptor beta chains from one sample, sequenced in a study of blood T cell repertoires in COVID-19. Here immunoSEQ multiplex PCR was the method, and the copy in TCRdb shows in-frame clones only, minus some. In the table there are hundreds of thousands of clones, about 90% of which are singletons. The sample was peripheral blood. Receptors originate from a young woman with acute or convalescent COVID-19. CDR3s include the opening cysteine and the closing phenylalanine or tryptophan. A D gene is named only where the DNA matches it firmly. Where a row states a size, it is once, few, many or the class of an expanded clone; other rows omit it.

clone_size j_call v_call cdr3_length d_call cdr3_aa
- TRBJ2-7 TRBV15 17 TRBD2 CATSRDNSGGLNYEQYF
- TRBJ1-2 TRBV12-5 15 - CASGPPGGPVYGYTF
- TRBJ2-1 TRBV7-9 13 - CASSLGSQDEQFF
- TRBJ1-2 TRBV24-1 15 TRBD1 CATSDSGQGRHGYTF
- TRBJ1-1 TRBV6-1 16 - CASSEGEVREGKKAFF
once TRBJ2-3 TRBV7-7 15 TRBD1 CASSFGTGYTDTQYF
- TRBJ1-4 TRBV18 13 - CASSTGMGEKLFF
- TRBJ1-3 TRBV28 17 TRBD1 CASSETGGAGSGNTIYF
- TRBJ1-1 TRBV12-3/TRBV12-4 13 TRBD1 CASSFSGGTEAFF
- TRBJ2-3 TRBV4-1 17 TRBD1 CASSQRTGGPVWDTQYF
- TRBJ1-1 TRBV30 14 - CAWSVGGGVDEAFF
once TRBJ1-1 TRBV5-6 17 TRBD1 CASSLAFAGGVNTEAFF
- TRBJ2-3 TRBV7-9 14 - CATSRPTNTDTQYF
- TRBJ1-3 TRBV6-5 15 - CASSSFTESGNTIYF
- TRBJ1-2 TRBV14 13 - CASSQGQTYGYTF
- TRBJ2-1 TRBV18 16 TRBD1 CASSPSGGQVYNEQFF
once TRBJ1-5 TRBV7-8 16 - CASSPRRGASNQPQHF
- TRBJ2-1 TRBV6-6 16 TRBD2 CASSLSRLAGHVKQFF
- TRBJ2-3 TRBV6-5 14 TRBD2 CASSSGGATDTQYF
- TRBJ1-4 TRBV29-1 15 - CSVEVSGRANEKLFF
- TRBJ1-2 TRBV5-8 11 - CASSWGETRGF
- TRBJ1-2 TRBV7-9 15 - CASSPGPGNDYGYTF
once TRBJ2-6 TRBV19 14 - CASSIRVGANVLTF
- TRBJ2-3 TRBV6-4 15 TRBD2 CASSLTSGGTDTQYF
- TRBJ2-7 TRBV11-2 13 - CASSPSSDRQQYF
- TRBJ1-4 TRBV28 14 - CASSLLATNEKLFF
once TRBJ1-2 TRBV28 13 TRBD1 CASSLATGGGYTF
- TRBJ1-2 TRBV9 18 TRBD1 CASSANLPNPTGGGGYTF
once TRBJ2-1 TRBV7-8 16 - CASSSLTGLDDNEQFF
- TRBJ1-1 TRBV6-2/TRBV6-3 17 TRBD1 CASSFRRQGYMNTEAFF
- TRBJ1-2 TRBV6-2/TRBV6-3 19 - CASSPITPKSSRSSYGYTF
- TRBJ2-1 TRBV6-5 13 TRBD2 CASSRVSGGEQFF
- TRBJ2-5 TRBV7-3 16 TRBD2 CASSSLSGGPTETQYF
- TRBJ2-7 TRBV5-4 13 - CASSLPNSYEQYF
- TRBJ2-7 TRBV27 16 TRBD1 CASRDTGGPFFDEQYF
- TRBJ2-4 TRBV3-1/TRBV3-2 15 TRBD2 CASSPSGVAKNIQYF
- TRBJ1-6 TRBV25-1 14 - CACSESLGARALHF
- TRBJ2-2 TRBV19 16 TRBD2 CASRDDKRGGTGELFF
- TRBJ2-7 TRBV18 15 TRBD2 CASSPPASGSYEQYF
- TRBJ1-5 TRBV3-1/TRBV3-2 15 TRBD1 CASSPGQGLVQPQHF
- TRBJ1-6 TRBV4-2 17 - CASSYKGAYRQVSPLHF
- TRBJ1-2 TRBV4-1 13 - CASSQVGAGGYTF
- TRBJ1-5 TRBV5-1 14 - CASSLMGADQPQHF
once TRBJ2-7 TRBV7-6 16 TRBD2 CASSRELAGDPYEQYF
- TRBJ2-1 TRBV24-1 15 TRBD2 CATSVVAGGYNEQFF
- TRBJ2-5 TRBV11-3 13 - CASSTRNQETQYF
- TRBJ1-2 TRBV5-6 16 - CASSLTPARGWGGYTF
- TRBJ1-3 TRBV27 13 - CASSFRQGNTIYF
few TRBJ1-2 TRBV10-3 16 TRBD1 CAISQQGARDNYGYTF
- TRBJ2-7 TRBV7-9 12 TRBD2 CASSLGTREQYF